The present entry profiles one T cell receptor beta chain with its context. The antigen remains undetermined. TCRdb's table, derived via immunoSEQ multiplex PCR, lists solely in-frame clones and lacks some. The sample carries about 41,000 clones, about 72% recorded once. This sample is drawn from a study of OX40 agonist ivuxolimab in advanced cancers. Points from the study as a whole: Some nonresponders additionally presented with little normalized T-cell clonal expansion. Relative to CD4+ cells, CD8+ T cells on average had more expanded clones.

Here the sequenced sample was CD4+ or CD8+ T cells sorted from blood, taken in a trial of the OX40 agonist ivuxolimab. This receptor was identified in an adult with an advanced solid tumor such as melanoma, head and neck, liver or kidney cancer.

Written as DNA, the CDR3 is TGTGCCAGCAGCCAAGATGGCGGCGCGAGGCGGTATGGCTACACCTTC. This encodes CASSQDGGARRYGYTF. The V gene is TRBV14, the J gene TRBJ1-2; no definite D call. This CDR3 is 16 amino acids long. Trimming left V 0 bases short and J 5 bases short, with 16 bases between. CDR1 SGHDN and CDR2 FVKESK come from the germline V gene.